The 23 T cell receptor beta chains presented below share a single source sample, sequenced in a study of cytomegalovirus exposure and HLA in healthy donors. TCRdb keeps only in-frame clones here, not all; method: immunoSEQ multiplex PCR. The table shows fewer than 150,000 clones, with around 88% occurring only once. The sample comprised PBMCs. The origin of the receptors is a woman younger than 35 in good health and CMV-seropositive.

The chain combines TRBV19 with TRBJ2-7, with 8 bases lining up with TRBD2. Looked up from germline, CDR1 is LNHDA and CDR2 is SQIVND (reference sequence). Trimming took 10 bases from V and 5 from J; bases not matched to a gene: 4. CDR3 length equals 11 residues. The CDR3 DNA is TGTGCCACCAGGCGGGGGGACGAGCAGTACTTC. It translates to CATRRGDEQYF.

This chain uses TRBV4-1 with TRBJ2-3; possible D gene TRBD2, 5 bases. This CDR3 spans 13 amino acids. Trimming removed 6 bases from V and 3 bases from J, with 10 bases in between. CDR1 MGHRA and CDR2 YSYEKL come from the germline V gene. The CDR3 here is CASRIPGTDTQYF. In DNA, the CDR3 is TGCGCCAGCAGGATACCGGGGACAGATACGCAGTATTTT.

This clone was recorded once. The chain couples TRBV7-2 to TRBJ2-1, with 7 bases fitting TRBD2. Germline V lookup: CDR1 SGHTA, CDR2 FQGNSA. The CDR3 spans 15 residues. V shed 5 bases and J 8 bases; nucleotides not matched to a gene: 12. The CDR3 is CASSPRTSIGDEQFF. The CDR3 DNA follows: TGTGCCAGCAGCCCGCGGACTAGTATCGGGGATGAGCAGTTCTTC. Complete variable domain (other parts from reference TRBV7-2 and TRBJ2-1): GAGVSQSPSNKVTEKGKDVELRCDPISGHTALYWYRQSLGQGLEFLIYFQGNSAPDKSGLPSDRFSAERTGGSVSTLTIQRTQQEDSAVYLCASSPRTSIGDEQFFGPGTRLTVL.

This chain connects TRBV27 to TRBJ1-3; D call uncertain. The V end was cut by 7 bases, the J end by 6 bases, with 19 bases between. In germline, CDR1 is MNHEY, CDR2 SMNVEV (reference sequence). The CDR3 loop spans 15 amino acids. Here the CDR3 reads CASTFSPPEENTIYF. The DNA of the CDR3 is TGTGCCAGCACCTTTTCCCCCCCAGAGGAAAACACCATATATTTT.

This clone was recorded once. The chain recombines TRBV19 with TRBJ2-5; TRBD1 aligns across 9 bases. CDR1 is LNHDA, CDR2 SQIVND, per germline (reference sequence). V lost 6 bases and J lost 3; bases outside the gene matches: 5. The CDR3 contains 14 residues. This CDR3 reads CASSRDRVKETQYF. The CDR3 coding sequence is TGTGCCAGTAGCAGGGACAGGGTGAAAGAGACCCAGTACTTC.

J is TRBJ1-5 and V is TRBV30; TRBD1 matches 7 bases. The V segment lost 7 bases and the J segment 6 bases; nucleotides outside the gene matches: 15. Germline V gene lookup returns CDR1 GTSNPN and CDR2 SVGIG (reference sequence). The CDR3 sequence is 15 residues long. This chain's CDR3 is CAYSTTGNKGQPQHF. CDR3 sequence (DNA): TGTGCCTACAGTACGACAGGGAATAAAGGTCAGCCCCAGCATTTT.

This sequence joins TRBV5-1 and TRBJ1-2, with 9 bases identical to TRBD1. The germline V gene has CDR1 SGHRS and CDR2 YFSETQ. The CDR3 runs 14 residues. Trimming took 4 bases from V and 6 from J; bases not matched to a gene: 7. CDR3 residues: CASSVTGTGNGYTF. DNA for the CDR3: TGCGCCAGCAGCGTAACCGGGACAGGGAATGGCTACACCTTC.

This chain links TRBV11-3 with TRBJ2-7, with D perhaps TRBD1 (5 bases). The CDR3 loop spans 13 amino acids. The V end lost 5 bases, the J end lost 3 bases, and 11 bases lay between the germline ends. CDR1 is SGHNT and CDR2 is YENEEA in the germline V gene. Written as DNA, the CDR3 is TGTGCCAGCAGCCAACAGGACGGCTACGAGCAGTACTTC. Translating gives CASSQQDGYEQYF. The variable domain in full, with the rest retrieved from reference TRBV11-3 and TRBJ2-7, is EAGVVQSPRYKIIEKKQPVAFWCNPISGHNTLYWYLQNLGQGPELLIRYENEEAVDDSQLPKDRFSAERLKGVDSTLKIQPAELGDSAVYLCASSQQDGYEQYFGPGTRLTVT.

J is TRBJ1-3 and V is TRBV30; D is uncertain. This CDR3 spans 14 amino acids. Germline CDR1 GTSNPN, CDR2 SVGIG (reference sequence). The ends were cut back, 7 bases at V and 8 bases at J, with 21 bases in the middle. The CDR3 sequence is CASLWGFWGDTIYF. As DNA, the CDR3 is TGTGCCTCACTATGGGGTTTTTGGGGAGACACCATATATTTT.

This chain joins TRBV4-1 and TRBJ1-2; tentative D call: TRBD1 (6 bases). The CDR3 has 13 amino acids. Trimming took 4 bases from V and 8 from J, leaving 14 bases between them. Germline-derived CDR1 and CDR2 are MGHRA and YSYEKL. The DNA of the CDR3 is TGCGCCAGCAGCCTTGACAGGAACAAGGGCTACACCTTC. Protein sequence: CASSLDRNKGYTF.

The J gene is TRBJ1-6, the V gene TRBV18; tentatively, D is TRBD1 (6 bases). This CDR3 is built from 15 residues. Germline V gives CDR1 KGHSH, CDR2 LQKENI. V was cut by 3 bases and J by 7 bases, with 13 bases left in between. CDR3 residues: CASSPPGQLNSPLHF. For the CDR3, the DNA is TGTGCCAGCTCACCCCCTGGACAGTTAAATTCACCCCTCCACTTT.

The chain couples TRBV29-1 to TRBJ2-3, with a possible D match to TRBD1 (5 bases). Germline CDR1 is SQVTM and CDR2 is ANQGSEA. This CDR3 region has 16 residues. Trimming pared 1 base from V and 1 base from J, leaving 15 bases between. Written as DNA, the CDR3 is TGCAGCGTTGAAGGCCTAGGGGTTGGGGGCACAGATACGCAGTATTTT. It is translated as CSVEGLGVGGTDTQYF.

The chain recombines TRBV19 with TRBJ1-2; 7 bases are shared with TRBD1. The V gene's germline CDR1 is LNHDA and CDR2 SQIVND (reference sequence). V shed 6 bases, J shed 3 bases, and the junction held 13 bases outside the gene matches. The CDR3 is 16 residues long. In DNA form, the CDR3 reads TGTGCCAGTAGCGCCACCGGACAGGAACATTACTATGGCTACACCTTC. This codes for CASSATGQEHYYGYTF. Supplemented by reference TRBV19 and TRBJ1-2, the full variable domain reads DGGITQSPKYLFRKEGQNVTLSCEQNLNHDAMYWYRQDPGQGLRLIYYSQIVNDFQKGDIAEGYSVSREKKESFPLTVTSAQKNPTAFYLCASSATGQEHYYGYTFGSGTRLTVV.

The rearrangement links TRBV5-1 to TRBJ1-5, with 7 bases aligning to TRBD1. CDR3 length equals 15 residues. CDR1 and CDR2 (germline): SGHRS, YFSETQ. Trimming at V came to 1 base and at J to 3 bases, leaving 4 bases not matched to a gene. CDR3 DNA: TGCGCCAGCAGCTTGATGGGACAGTCCAATCAGCCCCAGCATTTT. As protein: CASSLMGQSNQPQHF.

The rearrangement joins TRBV27 to TRBJ1-5; D is perhaps TRBD1 (6 bases). V lost 5 bases to trimming and J lost 12 bases, with 17 bases between them. Germline loops: CDR1 MNHEY, CDR2 SMNVEV (reference sequence). The CDR3 length is 13 residues. The CDR3 bases are TGTGCCAGCAGTCCGCAGGGACACCAGAACCAGCATTTT. As protein: CASSPQGHQNQHF.

The chain carries TRBV28 and TRBJ2-7; tentatively, D is TRBD1 (6 bases). The germline CDR1 and CDR2 sequences are MDHEN and SYDVKM. This CDR3 has 15 residues. V lost 7 bases to trimming and J lost 3 bases, with 19 bases between them. CDR3 DNA sequence: TGTGCCAGCACCCAAGGACAGTTTAGAGTCTACGAGCAGTACTTC. As protein: CASTQGQFRVYEQYF.

This chain links TRBV7-2 with TRBJ2-2; TRBD1 matches at 10 bases. The V gene's germline CDR1 is SGHTA and CDR2 FQGNSA. The trim removed 5 bases at V and 5 bases at J, leaving 14 bases unmatched. The CDR3 has 18 residues. DNA of the CDR3: TGTGCCAGCAGCCCAGGGACAGGGGAGGTGGGTATTACCGGGGAGCTGTTTTTT. This gives the protein CASSPGTGEVGITGELFF. The full variable domain, completed using reference TRBV7-2 and TRBJ2-2, is GAGVSQSPSNKVTEKGKDVELRCDPISGHTALYWYRQSLGQGLEFLIYFQGNSAPDKSGLPSDRFSAERTGGSVSTLTIQRTQQEDSAVYLCASSPGTGEVGITGELFFGEGSRLTVL.

The chain joins TRBV11-2 to TRBJ2-7; D is possibly TRBD2 (6 bases). V dropped 4 bases and J dropped 3 bases, with 19 bases sitting between them. CDR3 length equals 16 residues. CDR1 and CDR2 (germline): SGHAT, FQNNGV. The CDR3 bases are TGTGCCAGCAGCTCCAGACGGAGGGCCTCCCACTACGAGCAGTACTTC. Its protein product is CASSSRRRASHYEQYF.

The CDR3 DNA reads TGTGCCAGCAGTTTAACAGGGGTGTCGGGCTACACCTTC. As protein: CASSLTGVSGYTF. The rearrangement links TRBV6-5 to TRBJ1-2; 7 bases are a match to TRBD1. Per germline, CDR1 MNHEY and CDR2 SVGAGI. CDR3 length equals 13 residues. V lost 4 bases and J lost 8; bases outside the gene matches: 7.

The J gene is TRBJ2-2, the V gene TRBV28; TRBD2 matches at 9 bases. CDR1 and CDR2 (germline): MDHEN, SYDVKM. The CDR3 spans 16 residues. With 8 bases clipped from V and 2 bases from J, the junction kept 9 bases outside the gene matches. CDR3 sequence: CASSSRLAANTGELFF. In nucleotides, the CDR3 is TGTGCCAGCTCTTCTAGACTAGCGGCAAACACCGGGGAGCTGTTTTTT.

The genes are TRBV4-3 and TRBJ1-1; perhaps TRBD1 as D (5 bases). The CDR3 consists of 14 residues. V was clipped by 3 bases and J by 1 base, with 9 bases between them. Germline V gene data show CDR1 as LGHNA and CDR2 as YSLEER. The CDR3 sequence is CASSQTAGNTEAFF. In nucleotides, the CDR3 is TGCGCCAGCAGCCAGACAGCTGGGAACACTGAAGCTTTCTTT.

J is TRBJ2-5 and V is TRBV13, with TRBD2 matching 9 bases. The CDR3 length is 14 residues. V dropped 5 bases and J dropped 5; count of bases not matched to a gene: 6. The V gene's germline CDR1 is PRHDT and CDR2 FYEKMQ (reference sequence). The CDR3 reads CASSPGTSRETQYF. CDR3 sequence (DNA): TGTGCCAGCAGCCCAGGGACTAGCCGTGAGACCCAGTACTTC.

The chain recombines TRBV18 with TRBJ2-5; TRBD1 might be the D (5 bases). The CDR3 is 13 residues long. Per the germline V gene, CDR1 is KGHSH and CDR2 is LQKENI. Trimming cost V 11 bases and J 7 bases, with 20 bases left between them. CDR3: CAFPGWIRGTQYF. The CDR3 coding sequence is TGTGCCTTCCCAGGGTGGATTAGGGGGACCCAGTACTTC.